This TCR beta chain was retrieved from a study of CD8 T cells in ankylosing spondylitis. This clonotype was observed a few times. Its antigen is undetermined. V lost 6 bases, J lost 6 bases, and 15 bases lay in between. This CDR3 is 13 amino acids long. CDR1 is MDHEN and CDR2 is SYDVKM in the germline V gene. Libraries of TCR beta came from quantitative 5'-RACE with molecular barcodes. TCRdb fed the 5' RACE reads into MiXCR, producing one record per CDR3 protein. The sample lists about 400,000 distinct CDR3 sequences, 20% to 25% seen once, with 13% in the top ten. The study, taken as a whole, reports: Clones linked to disease, bearing a CD8+ phenotype, were relatively rare in peripheral blood. Disease-linked clones were reportedly significantly enriched in matched ankylosing spondylitis synovial fluid.

V and J are TRBV28 and TRBJ2-7, with a weak D call TRBD1 (6 bases). This TCR was recovered from a male donor with ankylosing spondylitis or in good health (not recorded which). The sample was blood, either unsorted or a sorted T cell fraction (not recorded which). The DNA for the CDR3 is TGTGCCAGCAGCCCCTCCACAGGGTTCGAGCAGTACTTC. This encodes CASSPSTGFEQYF.